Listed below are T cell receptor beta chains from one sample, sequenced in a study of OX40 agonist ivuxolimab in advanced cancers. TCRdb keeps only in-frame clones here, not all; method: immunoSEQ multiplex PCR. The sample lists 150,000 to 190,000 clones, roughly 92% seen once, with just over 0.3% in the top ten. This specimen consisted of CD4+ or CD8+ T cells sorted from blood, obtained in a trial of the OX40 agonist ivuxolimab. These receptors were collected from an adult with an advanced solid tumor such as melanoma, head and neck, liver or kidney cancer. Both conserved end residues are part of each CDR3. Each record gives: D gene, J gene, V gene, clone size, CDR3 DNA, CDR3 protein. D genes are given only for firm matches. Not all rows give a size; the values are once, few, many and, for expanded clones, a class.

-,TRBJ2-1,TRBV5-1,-,TGCGCCAGCAGCTTAGGGGGGATGGCGAATGAGCAGTTCTTC,CASSLGGMANEQFF
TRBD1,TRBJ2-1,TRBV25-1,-,TGTGCCAGCAGTGCCCCTCCAGGGGGCTCGGGATCCTACAATGAGCAGTTCTTC,CASSAPPGGSGSYNEQFF
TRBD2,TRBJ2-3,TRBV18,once,TGTGCCAGCTCACCACCTAGCGGGGGGACTGATACGCAGTATTTT,CASSPPSGGTDTQYF
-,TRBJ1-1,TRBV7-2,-,TGTGCCAGCAGCTTAGCGCAGAACACTGAAGCTTTCTTT,CASSLAQNTEAFF
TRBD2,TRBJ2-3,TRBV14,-,TGTGCCAGCAGCCAAGAGACTAGCGGGAGGGATACGCAGTATTTT,CASSQETSGRDTQYF
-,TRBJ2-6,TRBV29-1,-,TGCAGCGTGGACGTCGCCTCTGGGGCCAACGTCCTGACTTTC,CSVDVASGANVLTF
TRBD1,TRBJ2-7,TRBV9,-,TGTGCCAGCAGCCGATTGACAGGGGGGCTCTACGAGCAGTACTTC,CASSRLTGGLYEQYF
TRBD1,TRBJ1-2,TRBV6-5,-,TGTGCCAGCAGGACCTTCGACAGGGGGATTAGCTACACCTTC,CASRTFDRGISYTF
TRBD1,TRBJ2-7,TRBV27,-,TGTGCCAGCAGTTTCACCGGGGCAGGGGGTTACGAGCAGTACTTC,CASSFTGAGGYEQYF
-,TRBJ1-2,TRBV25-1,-,TGTGCCAGCAGTGAATACAACCGGGCCTATGGCTACACCTTC,CASSEYNRAYGYTF
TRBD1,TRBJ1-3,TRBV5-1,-,TGCGCCAGCAGCTTGACCCGACAGGGGCGGGACACCATATATTTT,CASSLTRQGRDTIYF
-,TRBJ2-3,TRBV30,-,TGTGCCTGGGGGCCCCCCACGCAGTATTTT,CAWGPPTQYF
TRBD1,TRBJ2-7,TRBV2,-,TGTGCCAGCAGTGAAGTCGGGACAGGGGGCAACGAGCAGTACTTC,CASSEVGTGGNEQYF